The rows below give T cell receptor beta chains drawn from one sample of a study of shared clonotypes between healthy human individuals. This table comes from immunoSEQ multiplex PCR, and its TCRdb copy is limited to in-frame clones, with some not included. The sample carries almost 750,000 clones, 55% to 80% recorded once. Sample: memory CD4+ T cells sorted from blood. Source of these receptors: a woman in her 30s in good health. Each CDR3 is given with its conserved first and last residue. D genes are given only for firm matches. Clone size appears in some rows only: once, few, many, or a class for an expanded clone.

>TRBJ1-1|TRBD1|.|14|TRBV11-2
CASRGQGMNTEAFF
TGTGCCAGCAGAGGACAGGGTATGAACACTGAAGCTTTCTTT
>TRBJ1-3|.|few|14|TRBV5-4
CASSLQGSGNTIYF
TGTGCCAGCAGCCTACAGGGCTCTGGAAACACCATATATTTT
>TRBJ2-1|TRBD2|.|14|TRBV28
CASSWTSVYNEQFF
TGTGCCAGCAGTTGGACTAGCGTATACAATGAGCAGTTCTTC
>TRBJ1-1|TRBD1|.|15|TRBV15
CATSRDGDSNTEAFF
TGTGCCACCAGCAGAGATGGGGACAGTAACACTGAAGCTTTCTTT
>TRBJ2-1|.|.|16|TRBV11-2
CASSFPGHSSYNEQFF
TGTGCCAGCAGCTTCCCGGGACACAGCTCCTACAATGAGCAGTTCTTC
>TRBJ2-1|TRBD2|.|17|TRBV4-1
CASSPRRSRGSYNEQFF
TGCGCCAGCAGCCCCAGAAGGTCTCGCGGGAGTTACAATGAGCAGTTCTTC
>TRBJ2-2|.|.|12|TRBV19
CASKRNTGELFF
TGTGCCAGTAAGCGGAACACCGGGGAGCTGTTTTTT
>TRBJ1-2|TRBD1|.|17|TRBV19
CASSMSGQGATDYGYTF
TGTGCCAGTAGTATGTCCGGACAGGGGGCGACTGACTATGGCTACACCTTC
>TRBJ2-7|TRBD1|.|14|TRBV28
CATTPGTDNYEQYF
TGTGCCACCACTCCCGGGACAGATAACTACGAGCAGTACTTC
>TRBJ2-7|TRBD1|few|13|TRBV6-1
CASRDRDVHEQYF
TGTGCCAGCCGGGACAGGGATGTCCACGAGCAGTACTTC
>TRBJ1-4|.|.|13|TRBV19
CASRFATNEKLFF
TGTGCCAGCCGGTTTGCAACTAATGAAAAACTGTTTTTT
>TRBJ1-4|.|.|14|TRBV5-1
CASSNDGSNEKLFF
TGCGCCAGCAGCAATGATGGATCTAATGAAAAACTGTTTTTT
>TRBJ1-1|TRBD1|once|13|TRBV2
CASSGDRVNEAFF
TGTGCCAGCAGTGGGGACAGGGTTAATGAAGCTTTCTTT
>TRBJ2-7|TRBD2|few|15|TRBV2
CASRAEGGPRYEQYF
TGTGCCAGCAGGGCTGAGGGAGGGCCTCGGTACGAGCAGTACTTC
>TRBJ2-1|.|.|15|TRBV7-9
CASSLAGGVDYEQFF
TGTGCCAGCAGCTTAGCGGGAGGTGTTGACTATGAGCAGTTCTTC
>TRBJ1-1|.|.|14|TRBV18
CASSPSVGDTEAFF
TGTGCCAGCTCACCAAGTGTGGGTGACACTGAAGCTTTCTTT
>TRBJ2-7|TRBD2|.|14|TRBV5-6
CASSNSGSIYEQYF
TGTGCCAGCAGCAACAGCGGGAGTATCTACGAGCAGTACTTC
>TRBJ2-7|.|.|17|TRBV4-1
CASSQAPSSGATYEQYF
TGCGCCAGCAGCCAAGCACCCTCTTCAGGGGCGACCTACGAGCAGTACTTC
>TRBJ1-5|.|.|12|TRBV29-1
CSAIIRNQPQHF
TGCAGCGCTATAATCCGGAATCAGCCCCAGCATTTT
>TRBJ2-5|.|.|14|TRBV6-7
CASSSGHRQETQYF
TGTGCCAGCAGTTCCGGACACCGCCAAGAGACCCAGTACTTC
>TRBJ1-1|.|.|16|TRBV7-9
CASSSVGGHMNTEAFF
TGTGCCAGCAGCTCCGTAGGGGGACACATGAACACTGAAGCTTTCTTT
>TRBJ2-6|TRBD1|.|16|TRBV2
CASCRDRRSGANVLTF
TGTGCCAGCTGTCGGGACAGGCGGTCTGGGGCCAACGTCCTGACTTTC
>TRBJ1-2|TRBD1|.|15|TRBV5-1
CASSLAGGTGQECTF
TGCGCCAGCAGCTTGGCCGGCGGGACAGGGCAGGAGTGCACCTTC
>TRBJ1-3|.|few|14|TRBV11-2
CASSLAGFGNTIYF
TGTGCCAGCAGCTTAGCAGGGTTCGGAAACACCATATATTTT
>TRBJ2-3|.|few|17|TRBV21-1
CASSKSGLGALTDTQYF
TGTGCCAGCAGTAAGAGTGGCCTAGGGGCTTTAACAGATACGCAGTATTTT
>TRBJ1-1|.|once|14|TRBV5-1
CASSLSTGGTEAFF
TGCGCCAGCAGCTTGAGCACGGGGGGCACTGAAGCTTTCTTT
>TRBJ2-1|TRBD1|.|15|TRBV28
CASSLSGGRHNEQFF
TGTGCCAGCAGTTTATCAGGGGGTAGGCACAATGAGCAGTTCTTC
>TRBJ2-1|.|.|13|TRBV18
CASSPSEYNEQFF
TGTGCCAGCTCACCAAGCGAATACAATGAGCAGTTCTTC
>TRBJ2-1|.|.|12|TRBV7-2
CASSPTRNEQFF
TGTGCCAGCAGCCCCACTAGAAATGAGCAGTTCTTC
>TRBJ2-7|.|.|13|TRBV15
CATSRDKSYEQYF
TGTGCCACCAGCAGAGATAAATCCTACGAGCAGTACTTC
>TRBJ2-7|.|.|15|TRBV11-2
CASSLVGVPVFEQYF
TGTGCCAGCAGCTTAGTCGGGGTCCCTGTTTTCGAGCAGTACTTC
>TRBJ1-1|.|once|14|TRBV25-1
CASSDWDANTEAFF
TGTGCCAGCAGTGATTGGGATGCCAACACTGAAGCTTTCTTT
>TRBJ1-3|.|.|17|TRBV14
CASSLTVKRFSGNTIYF
TGTGCCAGCAGCCTGACAGTTAAACGATTCTCTGGAAACACCATATATTTT
>TRBJ1-2|.|.|11|TRBV6-1
CASRISYGYTF
TGTGCCAGCCGAATTAGCTATGGCTACACCTTC
>TRBJ2-7|.|.|13|TRBV15
CATSSRGAYEQYF
TGTGCCACCAGCAGTCGAGGGGCCTACGAGCAGTACTTC
>TRBJ2-1|TRBD2|.|13|TRBV6-5
CASVSGGRDEQFF
TGTGCCAGCGTTTCGGGGGGACGGGATGAGCAGTTCTTC
>TRBJ2-7|.|few|13|TRBV7-9
CASSPASAYEQYF
TGTGCCAGCAGCCCAGCTTCAGCCTACGAGCAGTACTTC
>TRBJ2-4|TRBD1|few|20|TRBV19
CASSIFRDRERVLAKNIQYF
TGTGCCAGTAGTATATTCCGGGACAGGGAAAGAGTCCTAGCCAAAAACATTCAGTACTTC
>TRBJ2-1|TRBD1|.|15|TRBV5-1
CASSLGDRDVNEQFF
TGCGCCAGCAGCTTGGGGGACAGGGATGTTAATGAGCAGTTCTTC
>TRBJ1-2|TRBD1|.|14|TRBV7-9
CASSKGQVNYGYTF
TGTGCCAGCAGCAAGGGACAGGTGAACTATGGCTACACCTTC
>TRBJ2-1|TRBD2|once|16|TRBV4-2
CASSQAWDSGRDEQFF
TGTGCCAGCAGCCAAGCCTGGGATAGCGGGAGAGATGAGCAGTTCTTC
>TRBJ2-1|.|.|13|TRBV18
CASSNTPPASPFF
TGTGCCAGCTCAAACACGCCCCCTGCTAGCCCGTTCTTC
>TRBJ1-2|.|.|14|TRBV5-1
CASSLEGPDYGYTF
TGCGCCAGCAGCTTGGAGGGCCCAGACTATGGCTACACCTTC
>TRBJ2-1|TRBD2|.|14|TRBV29-1
CSATSGGSYNEQFF
TGCAGCGCCACTAGCGGAGGCTCCTACAATGAGCAGTTCTTC